One sample yielded the 4 T cell receptor beta chains listed below, sequenced in a study of immune heterogeneity within non-small cell lung tumors. Per sample, roughly 570 ng of bulk tumor genomic DNA was the template used. Primary tumors were biopsied several times each, far apart, intraoperatively. Patients with untreated, newly diagnosed non-small cell lung cancer underwent curative surgery. TCR beta CDR3 was amplified by multiplex PCR using 32 V and 13 J primers. TCRdb re-called the multiplex PCR reads through MiXCR, storing one row per CDR3 protein. Here the sample spans 20,000 to 25,000 distinct CDR3 sequences, 28% being singletons. Input material: lung tumor tissue. Source of these receptors: a man between 40 and 49 years old with non-small cell lung cancer.

This clonotype was seen repeatedly, ten times or more. V is TRBV20-1 and J is TRBJ2-7; D is perhaps TRBD2 (6 bases). Trimming cost V 3 bases and J 7 bases, with 13 bases left between them. Per germline, CDR1 DFQATT and CDR2 SNEGSKA (reference sequence). CDR3 length: 12 amino acids. CDR3 nucleotides: TGCAGTGCTAGCGGGAGAGGGGCTGAGCAGTACTTC. Encoded protein: CSASGRGAEQYF.

With regard to this clonotype: A read error is possible here, since a much larger clone lies one base away. The rearrangement uses TRBV6-1 and TRBJ1-1; no definite D call. CDR1 and CDR2 (germline): MNHNS, SASEGT. The CDR3 has 13 amino acids. Trimming stripped 10 bases from V and 5 bases from J, with 17 bases between. The CDR3 nucleotides read TGTGCCATCAGGACCAGTGCTGGGACTGAAGCTTTCTTT. Translated: CAIRTSAGTEAFF.

On this clonotype: A much larger clone lies a single base off, so this may be a read error. The chain joins TRBV12-3 or TRBV12-4 to TRBJ2-7, with a possible D match to TRBD2 (5 bases). CDR3 length equals 13 residues. The V gene lost 0 bases and the J gene lost 7 bases, with 10 bases spanning the gap. CDR3 sequence reads: CASSLATKGEQYF. For the CDR3, the DNA is TGTGCCAGCAGTTTAGCGACTAAGGGTGAGCAGTACTTC.

This clonotype appeared a few times. The rearrangement joins TRBV11-2 to TRBJ2-1; either TRBD1 or TRBD2 may fit D (6 bases each). V gave up 0 bases and J gave up 10 bases, with 16 bases separating them. The CDR3 is 15 amino acids. Germline V gene data show CDR1 as SGHAT and CDR2 as FQNNGV. The CDR3 is CASSLEWGARPEQFF. The CDR3 DNA sequence: TGTGCCAGCAGCTTAGAGTGGGGGGCGCGACCCGAGCAGTTCTTC.